A selection of T cell receptor beta chains follows, all from one sample in a study of a mutant IDH1 vaccine in newly diagnosed glioma. Measured with immunoSEQ multiplex PCR; TCRdb has only the in-frame clones, and not every one. The sample has about 32,000 clones, approximately 80% seen once. Their target antigens are unknown. Source: PBMCs, taken from a glioma patient whose treatment included an IDH1 peptide vaccine. Receptors originate from a woman aged 18 to 35 with glioma. CDR3s include the opening cysteine and the closing phenylalanine or tryptophan. Each record gives: CDR3 DNA, CDR3 protein, V gene, J gene, clone size, D gene. The D gene is left open where the match is weak. Clone size is shown for a subset of rows, as once, few, many or a class of expanded clone.

DNA: TGTGCCAGCAGCCAAGTTGGTTCCTACGAGCAGTACTTC
CDR3: CASSQVGSYEQYF
V: TRBV14
J: TRBJ2-7
size: -
D: -

DNA: TGTGCCAGCAGCCAAGGAGTCCAGGGTAAGGACGAGCAGTACTTC
CDR3: CASSQGVQGKDEQYF
V: TRBV11-3
J: TRBJ2-7
size: -
D: -

DNA: TGCAGCGCGGACCTTAACTATGGCTACACCTTC
CDR3: CSADLNYGYTF
V: TRBV29-1
J: TRBJ1-2
size: -
D: -

DNA: TGCGCCAGCAGCCCCCGGGACACAGTCTCCTACGAGCAGTACTTC
CDR3: CASSPRDTVSYEQYF
V: TRBV5-1
J: TRBJ2-7
size: once
D: -

DNA: TGTGCCAGCAGTTACTCGCACGTCGAATCAGGGACCCAGTACTTC
CDR3: CASSYSHVESGTQYF
V: TRBV6-5
J: TRBJ2-5
size: -
D: -

DNA: TGTGCCAGCAGCCCGACCCTGCGACTAGCGGGGCTCTACAATGAGCAGTTCTTC
CDR3: CASSPTLRLAGLYNEQFF
V: TRBV11-2
J: TRBJ2-1
size: -
D: TRBD2

DNA: TGTGCCAGCAGCCAAGAGAACCCAGGGGGCTCTTACGAGCAGTACTTC
CDR3: CASSQENPGGSYEQYF
V: TRBV4-2
J: TRBJ2-7
size: -
D: TRBD1

DNA: TGTGCCAGCAGAATCCCGGGACAGTACAATGAGCAGTTCTTC
CDR3: CASRIPGQYNEQFF
V: TRBV6-6
J: TRBJ2-1
size: -
D: TRBD1

DNA: TGTGCCAGCATCGTACAGGCTACAGATACGCAGTATTTT
CDR3: CASIVQATDTQYF
V: TRBV2
J: TRBJ2-3
size: -
D: -

DNA: TGTGCCAGCAGTTACTTACGGGAGGTGAACACTGAAGCTTTCTTT
CDR3: CASSYLREVNTEAFF
V: TRBV6-5
J: TRBJ1-1
size: -
D: -

DNA: TGTGCCAGCTCACCGCAGGGGGCCGGGGGCAATCAGCCCCAGCATTTT
CDR3: CASSPQGAGGNQPQHF
V: TRBV18
J: TRBJ1-5
size: -
D: TRBD1

DNA: TGTGCCGCGGCGGGCGACCACTATGGCTACACCTTC
CDR3: CAAAGDHYGYTF
V: TRBV10-3
J: TRBJ1-2
size: -
D: -

DNA: TGTGCCAGCAGCTTGACGGACAATCAGCCCCAGCATTTT
CDR3: CASSLTDNQPQHF
V: TRBV7-9
J: TRBJ1-5
size: -
D: -

DNA: TGTGCCAGCAGCTTATGGCAGAGCTCTTTGGGGACCCAGTACTTC
CDR3: CASSLWQSSLGTQYF
V: TRBV7-2
J: TRBJ2-5
size: -
D: -

DNA: TGTGCCAGCAGCTCATCGGACAGGGTTAATCAGCCCCAGCATTTT
CDR3: CASSSSDRVNQPQHF
V: TRBV7-9
J: TRBJ1-5
size: -
D: TRBD1

DNA: TGCGCCAGCAGCCAAGATAAAGTCAGCCTCAATGAGCAGTTCTTC
CDR3: CASSQDKVSLNEQFF
V: TRBV4-3
J: TRBJ2-1
size: -
D: -